A single sample gave rise to the 10 T cell receptor beta chains below, sequenced in a study of T cells expressing NK-cell markers. TCRdb reprocessed the 5' RACE reads, keeping one entry per CDR3 protein, no DNA. Listed are more than 400,000 distinct CDR3 sequences; 7.3% falls within the top ten. The source material was blood T cells: a sorted CD56 or NKG2C T cell subset, CD4+ or CD8+ T cells, or bulk PBMC T cells (not recorded which). The receptors derive from a woman between 18 and 75 years old in good health.

V and J are TRBV11-2 and TRBJ2-3; checking the TCRdb D call of TRBD1 is not possible without DNA. CDR1 is SGHAT, CDR2 FQNNGV, per germline. CDR3 length equals 16 residues. The CDR3 here is CASSLVRGWGTDTQYF.

This chain joins TRBV3-1 and TRBJ2-1; TCRdb names TRBD2, which stays unverified in the absence of DNA. The CDR3 covers 18 residues. Germline CDR1 and CDR2: LGHDT and YNNKEL (reference sequence). The CDR3 here is CASSPKWQLAGSYNEQFF.

The V gene is TRBV18, the J gene TRBJ2-3; TCRdb's D call, TRBD2, is unchecked because there is no DNA. This CDR3 contains 19 residues. Per germline, CDR1 KGHSH and CDR2 LQKENI. The CDR3 reads CASSPFEGLAGVRTDTQYF.

CDR3 amino acids: CASTPSAKETQYF. The chain recombines TRBV3-1 with TRBJ2-5. Germline V gene data show CDR1 as LGHDT and CDR2 as YNNKEL (reference sequence). The CDR3 has 13 residues.

The V and J genes are TRBV7-9 and TRBJ2-6; TCRdb designates TRBD1, a call that cannot be tested without DNA. Germline V gene sequence: CDR1 SEHNR, CDR2 FQNEAQ (reference sequence). The CDR3 length is 15 residues. CDR3 region: CASRGTVSGANILTF.

V usage is TRBV6-4 and J usage is TRBJ2-2; TCRdb outputs TRBD2, but without DNA this stays unchecked. The germline CDR1 and CDR2 sequences are MRHNA and SNTAGT. The CDR3 extends over 14 amino acids. Here the CDR3 reads CASSDSLHSGELFF.

The genes are TRBV5-1 and TRBJ2-3; as DNA is missing, the TRBD1 call by TCRdb cannot be tested. Germline CDR1 is SGHRS and CDR2 is YFSETQ. This CDR3 has 15 residues. CDR3 sequence: CASSLGGTGSDTQYF.

The chain employs TRBV7-2 and TRBJ1-1. Germline lookup yields CDR1 SGHTA and CDR2 FQGNSA. The CDR3 has 11 amino acids. The CDR3 reads CASSLGFGAFF. Full variable domain (remainder filled in from reference TRBV7-2 and TRBJ1-1): GAGVSQSPSNKVTEKGKDVELRCDPISGHTALYWYRQSLGQGLEFLIYFQGNSAPDKSGLPSDRFSAERTGGSVSTLTIQRTQQEDSAVYLCASSLGFGAFFGQGTRLTVV.

The chain combines TRBV11-2 with TRBJ2-2; the TRBD1 assignment by TCRdb is unverifiable without DNA. This CDR3 has 15 residues. From germline, CDR1 is SGHAT and CDR2 FQNNGV. CDR3: CASSFLGQATGELFF. The variable domain in full, completed from reference TRBV11-2 and TRBJ2-2, reads EAGVAQSPRYKIIEKRQSVAFWCNPISGHATLYWYQQILGQGPKLLIQFQNNGVVDDSQLPKDRFSAERLKGVDSTLKIQPAKLEDSAVYLCASSFLGQATGELFFGEGSRLTVL.

The chain joins TRBV27 to TRBJ2-5; the D call of TRBD2 rests on TCRdb alone, since no DNA is present to check it. CDR1 and CDR2 from the germline V gene are MNHEY and SMNVEV (reference sequence). The CDR3 totals 12 residues. The CDR3 region is CASGGSGGTQYF.